The TCR beta chain described here comes from a study of OX40 agonist ivuxolimab in advanced cancers. This clone was detected only once. Generated by immunoSEQ multiplex PCR, the TCRdb table keeps only in-frame clones and is missing some. Among about 36,000 clones listed, about 87% were seen once. The material sequenced was CD4+ or CD8+ T cells sorted from blood, taken in a trial of the OX40 agonist ivuxolimab. The clonotype was recovered from an adult with an advanced solid tumor such as melanoma, head and neck, liver or kidney cancer.

CDR3 loop: CASSRNQYF. The CDR3 coding sequence is TGTGCCAGCTCCCGTAACCAGTACTTC. The V call is TRBV27, the J call TRBJ2-5; D is unresolved. The CDR3 has 9 amino acids. CDR1 is MNHEY and CDR2 is SMNVEV in the germline V gene (reference sequence). The V end lost 8 bases, the J end lost 10 bases, and 8 bases lay between the germline ends.